This T cell receptor beta chain derives from a study of T cell clonality in common variable immunodeficiency. The method was immunoSEQ multiplex PCR; TCRdb's version includes in-frame clones alone and lacks a portion of them. Altogether just over 15,000 clones were found in the sample, and no singletons occur. A note on this clone: Its antigen is still unknown. The read ends 3 residues before the CDR3 terminus; that terminus is restored from the germline J gene.

Study conclusions and caveats: Fewer deletions and N-nucleotide insertions were reportedly seen in common variable immunodeficiency TCR beta sequences.

CVID meant reduced serum IgG, IgA and/or IgM plus specific antibody deficiency. The CVID group had some 15 females and approximately 30 males, mean age roughly 40. CVID subjects were neither ill nor on immunomodulatory or immunosuppressive medication at sampling. Blood samples were heparinized, about 5 to 8 ml per donor. The CDR3 is 15 amino acids. Trimming took 1 base from V and 5 from J, leaving 13 bases between them. Germline V gene data show CDR1 as SEHNR and CDR2 as FQNEAQ (reference sequence). Material for sequencing was peripheral blood mononuclear cells. The clonotype comes from a human donor with common variable immunodeficiency. The gene calls are TRBV7-9 and TRBJ2-3, with D maybe TRBD1 (6 bases). CDR3 DNA (partial): TGTGCCAGCAGCTTAGTGGGGGCTGTCATAGATACG. The encoded protein is CASSLVGAVIDT. The entire CDR3 sequence reads CASSLVGAVIDTQYF.